This T cell receptor beta chain stems from a study of blood T cell repertoires in COVID-19 (dated by TCRdb to the early 2020s). Study-level background: Samples from collaborators originated in the United States, Italy and Spain and spanned both the acute and convalescent phases of COVID-19. The prospective study material was composed of cDNA or gDNA derived from T cells, B-cell-depleted T cells, or PBMCs. The samples were drawn from the first 160 participants of the ongoing ImmuneRACE study and from 950 to 1,500 subjects provided by 6 global collaborators. The sample metadata nearly always contained a de-identified subject ID, COVID-19 status, age in years and sex. The repertoires were released in a freely available public database intended as a resource for research on the immune response to SARS-CoV-2. Where HLA class I and class II types were available, the types were taken from metadata supplied by the sample provider, not from assay-based typing. Subjects who had been exposed to COVID-19, were actively infected with it, or had recovered from it provided the deeply sampled blood TCRbeta repertoires that made up the dataset.

TCRbeta CDR3 regions were amplified from genomic DNA by means of the immunoSEQ Assay, a bias-controlled multiplex PCR. From the authors' description of their analysis: The number of nucleated cells in each sample was estimated from the amplification of reference gene primers within the assay. To quantify the absolute abundance of each unique TCRbeta CDR3 rearrangement, sequence reads were collapsed and filtered. Productive Simpson clonality was computed per sample as the square root of Simpson's diversity index over productive rearrangements. The table comes from immuneACCESS by way of TCRdb, which keeps in-frame sequences with V and J called. Part of the clones is missing from these tables; in studies checked, under half for an unresolved V gene and the rest for unknown reasons. D and trimming come from the DNA, and the V and J calls and clone size come from that table. This sample comprises 200,000 or so clones, more than 75% of them detected only once. Roughly 18% of the sample rests with the top ten.

Of note for this clone: Its antigen remains unidentified. The record has no base qualities; no much larger clone is one base away.

One collaborating source in Seattle enrolled patients during active infection and followed them longitudinally through the course of disease. Collaborating institutions collected whole blood in K2EDTA tubes following their own protocols. For TCRbeta analysis, collaborators shipped samples as frozen whole blood, isolated PBMCs, or DNA extracted from either of those sample types. The junction shows trimming of 3 bases on V and 1 base on J, and the gene matches do not reach 1 base of it. Including cysteine and phenylalanine, the CDR3 has 14 amino acids. Just CDR3 DNA is preserved here, 42 bases in frame from base 1. From a lookup of the germline V gene, CDR1 and CDR2 are SGHTA and FQGTGA. Overall study outcomes, separate from this receptor: How much clinical and demographic metadata was included differed by source and by participant, and the metadata was provided uncurated.

Sample: peripheral blood. In this chain, TRBV7-3 is recombined with TRBJ2-3; 7 nucleotides in the junction match TRBD1. This TCR came from a person aged 70 to 85 with COVID-19, enrolled during active disease. Read as DNA, the sequence is TGTGCCAGCAGCTTCCAGGGGGGCACAGATACGCAGTATTTT. The translation is CASSFQGGTDTQYF.